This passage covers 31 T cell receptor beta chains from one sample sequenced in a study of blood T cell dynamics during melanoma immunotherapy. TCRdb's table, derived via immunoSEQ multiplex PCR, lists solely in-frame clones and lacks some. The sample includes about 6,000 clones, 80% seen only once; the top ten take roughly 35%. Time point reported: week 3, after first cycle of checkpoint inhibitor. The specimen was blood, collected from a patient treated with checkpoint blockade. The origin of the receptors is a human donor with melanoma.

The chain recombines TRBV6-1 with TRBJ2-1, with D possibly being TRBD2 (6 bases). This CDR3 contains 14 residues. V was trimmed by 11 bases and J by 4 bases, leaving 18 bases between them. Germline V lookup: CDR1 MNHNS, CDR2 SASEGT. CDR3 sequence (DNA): TGTGCCGCGGGGAACCAGGCCCTGTACAATGAGCAGTTCTTC. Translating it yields CAAGNQALYNEQFF.

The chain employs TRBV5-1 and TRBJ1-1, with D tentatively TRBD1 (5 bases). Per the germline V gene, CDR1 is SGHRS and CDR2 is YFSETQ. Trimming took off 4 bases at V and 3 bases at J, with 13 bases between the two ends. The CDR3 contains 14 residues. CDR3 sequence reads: CASSPKGPYTEAFF. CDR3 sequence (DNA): TGCGCCAGCAGCCCTAAGGGACCATACACTGAAGCTTTCTTT.

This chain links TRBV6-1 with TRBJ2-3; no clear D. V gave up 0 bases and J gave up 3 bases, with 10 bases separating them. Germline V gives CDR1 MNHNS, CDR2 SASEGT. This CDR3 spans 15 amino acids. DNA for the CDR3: TGTGCCAGCAGTGAAGCCGTGGGCTGGACAGATACGCAGTATTTT. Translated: CASSEAVGWTDTQYF.

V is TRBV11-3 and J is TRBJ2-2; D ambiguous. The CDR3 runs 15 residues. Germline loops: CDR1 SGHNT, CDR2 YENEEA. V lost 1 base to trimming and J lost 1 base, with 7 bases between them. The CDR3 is CASSLARGNTGELFF. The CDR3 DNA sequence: TGTGCCAGCAGCTTAGCCCGCGGGAACACCGGGGAGCTGTTTTTT.

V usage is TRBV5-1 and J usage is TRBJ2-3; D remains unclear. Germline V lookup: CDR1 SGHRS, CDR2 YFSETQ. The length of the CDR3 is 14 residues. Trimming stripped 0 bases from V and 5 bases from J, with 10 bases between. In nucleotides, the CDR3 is TGCGCCAGCAGCTTGGAAGGTTGGGGAGATACGCAGTATTTT. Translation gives CASSLEGWGDTQYF.

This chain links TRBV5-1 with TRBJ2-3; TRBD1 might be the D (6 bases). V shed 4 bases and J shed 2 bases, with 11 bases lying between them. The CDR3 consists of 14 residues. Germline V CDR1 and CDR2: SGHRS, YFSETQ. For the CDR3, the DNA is TGCGCCAGCAGCGGTGGACAGACCACAGATACGCAGTATTTT. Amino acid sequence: CASSGGQTTDTQYF. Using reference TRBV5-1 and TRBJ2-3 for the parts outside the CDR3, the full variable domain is KAGVTQTPRYLIKTRGQQVTLSCSPISGHRSVSWYQQTPGQGLQFLFEYFSETQRNKGNFPGRFSGRQFSNSRSEMNVSTLELGDSALYLCASSGGQTTDTQYFGPGTRLTVL.

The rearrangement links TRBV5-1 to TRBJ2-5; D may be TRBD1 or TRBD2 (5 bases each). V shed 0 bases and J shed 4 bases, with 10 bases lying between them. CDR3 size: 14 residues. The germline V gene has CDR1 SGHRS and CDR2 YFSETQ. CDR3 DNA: TGCGCCAGCAGCTTGGGACAGAGGGGAGAGACCCAGTACTTC. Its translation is CASSLGQRGETQYF. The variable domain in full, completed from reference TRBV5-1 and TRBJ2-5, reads KAGVTQTPRYLIKTRGQQVTLSCSPISGHRSVSWYQQTPGQGLQFLFEYFSETQRNKGNFPGRFSGRQFSNSRSEMNVSTLELGDSALYLCASSLGQRGETQYFGPGTRLLVL.

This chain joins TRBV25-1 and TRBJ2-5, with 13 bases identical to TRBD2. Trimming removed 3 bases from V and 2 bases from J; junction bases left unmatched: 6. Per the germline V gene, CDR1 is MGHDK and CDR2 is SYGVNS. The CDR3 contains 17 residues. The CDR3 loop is CASSDHRLAGGQETQYF. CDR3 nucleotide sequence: TGTGCCAGCAGTGACCACCGACTAGCGGGAGGTCAAGAGACCCAGTACTTC.

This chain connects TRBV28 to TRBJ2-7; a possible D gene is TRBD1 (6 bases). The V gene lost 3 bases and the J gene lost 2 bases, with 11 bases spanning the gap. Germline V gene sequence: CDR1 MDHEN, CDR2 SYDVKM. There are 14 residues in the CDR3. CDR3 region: CASSFEQGTYEQYF. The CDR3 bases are TGTGCCAGCAGTTTCGAACAGGGTACCTACGAGCAGTACTTC.

The CDR3 here is CASKSPGQVSVDEQFF. Here the CDR3 DNA reads TGTGCCAGCAAAAGCCCCGGACAGGTCTCTGTGGATGAGCAGTTCTTC. The V call is TRBV7-8, the J call TRBJ2-1; 7 nucleotides line up with TRBD1. Unmatched junction bases numbered 17, after V lost 7 bases and J lost 8 bases. Germline V gene lookup returns CDR1 SGHVS and CDR2 FQNEAQ. The CDR3 covers 16 residues.

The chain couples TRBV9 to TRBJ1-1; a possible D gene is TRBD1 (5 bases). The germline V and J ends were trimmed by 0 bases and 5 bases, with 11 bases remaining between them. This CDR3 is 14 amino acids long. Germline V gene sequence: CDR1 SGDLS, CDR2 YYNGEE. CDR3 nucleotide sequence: TGTGCCAGCAGCGTAGAGGGGAGAGGGACTGAAGCTTTCTTT. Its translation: CASSVEGRGTEAFF.

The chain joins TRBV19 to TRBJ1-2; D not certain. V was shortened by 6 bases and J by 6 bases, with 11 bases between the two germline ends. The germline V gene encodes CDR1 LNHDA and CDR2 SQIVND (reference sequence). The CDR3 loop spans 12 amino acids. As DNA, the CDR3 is TGTGCCAGTAGCCCGGGATTGGATGGCTACACCTTC. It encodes CASSPGLDGYTF.

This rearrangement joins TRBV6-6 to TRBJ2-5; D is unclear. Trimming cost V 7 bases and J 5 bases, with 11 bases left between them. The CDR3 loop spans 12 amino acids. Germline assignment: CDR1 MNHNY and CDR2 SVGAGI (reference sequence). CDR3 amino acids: CASTLPGETQYF. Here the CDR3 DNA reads TGTGCCAGCACTTTACCTGGGGAGACCCAGTACTTC.

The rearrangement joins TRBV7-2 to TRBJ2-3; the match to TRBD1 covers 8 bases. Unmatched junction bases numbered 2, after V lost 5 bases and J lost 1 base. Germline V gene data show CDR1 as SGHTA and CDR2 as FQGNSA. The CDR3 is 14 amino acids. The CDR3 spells CASSPDRGTDTQYF. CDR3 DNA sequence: TGTGCCAGCAGCCCGGACAGGGGCACAGATACGCAGTATTTT.

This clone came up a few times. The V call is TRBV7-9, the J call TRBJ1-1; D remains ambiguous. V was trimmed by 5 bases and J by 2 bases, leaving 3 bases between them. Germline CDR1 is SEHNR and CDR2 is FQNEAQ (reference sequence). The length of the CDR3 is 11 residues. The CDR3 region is CASSRNTEAFF. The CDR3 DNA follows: TGTGCCAGCAGCCGAAACACTGAAGCTTTCTTT. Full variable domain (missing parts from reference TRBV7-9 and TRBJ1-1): DTGVSQNPRHKITKRGQNVTFRCDPISEHNRLYWYRQTLGQGPEFLTYFQNEAQLEKSRLLSDRFSAERPKGSFSTLEIQRTEQGDSAMYLCASSRNTEAFFGQGTRLTVV.

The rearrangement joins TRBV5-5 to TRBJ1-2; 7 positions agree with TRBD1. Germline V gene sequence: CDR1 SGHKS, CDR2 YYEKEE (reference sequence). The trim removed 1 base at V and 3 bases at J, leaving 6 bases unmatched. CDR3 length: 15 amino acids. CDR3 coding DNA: TGTGCCAGCAGCTTGTCGGGACAGACTTACTATGGCTACACCTTC. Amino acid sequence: CASSLSGQTYYGYTF.

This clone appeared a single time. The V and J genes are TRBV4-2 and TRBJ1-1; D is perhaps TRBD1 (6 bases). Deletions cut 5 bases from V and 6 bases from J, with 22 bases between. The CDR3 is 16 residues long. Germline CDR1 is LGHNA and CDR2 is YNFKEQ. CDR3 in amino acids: CASSLSQGQLGAEAFF. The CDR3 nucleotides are TGTGCCAGCAGCTTATCTCAAGGACAGCTGGGTGCTGAAGCTTTCTTT.

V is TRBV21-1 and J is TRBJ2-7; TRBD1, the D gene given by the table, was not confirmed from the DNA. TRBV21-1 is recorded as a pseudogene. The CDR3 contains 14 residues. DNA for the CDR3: TGTGCCAGCAAAGGGACAGGGGGCTGCTACGAGCAGTACTTC. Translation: CASKGTGGCYEQYF.

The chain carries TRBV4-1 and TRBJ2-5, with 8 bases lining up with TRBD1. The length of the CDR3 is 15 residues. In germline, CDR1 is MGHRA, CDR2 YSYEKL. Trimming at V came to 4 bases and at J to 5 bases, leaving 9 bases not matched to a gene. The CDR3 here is CASSPQPTGDETQYF. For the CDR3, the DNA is TGCGCCAGCAGCCCTCAGCCGACAGGGGACGAGACCCAGTACTTC.

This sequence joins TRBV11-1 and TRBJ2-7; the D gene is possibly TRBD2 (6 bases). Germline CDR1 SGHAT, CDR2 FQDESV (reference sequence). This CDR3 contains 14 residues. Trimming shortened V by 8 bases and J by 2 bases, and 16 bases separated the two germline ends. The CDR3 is CASSRFGGAYEQYF. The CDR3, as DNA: TGTGCCAGCTCCAGGTTCGGGGGAGCCTACGAGCAGTACTTC.

The CDR3 region is CASSLAAIGLAYEQYF. The DNA of the CDR3 is TGTGCCAGCAGCTTAGCGGCGATCGGACTAGCCTACGAGCAGTACTTC. The rearrangement uses TRBV7-6 and TRBJ2-7, with 7 bases that match TRBD2. In germline, CDR1 is SGHVS, CDR2 FNYEAQ. V shed 0 bases and J 2 bases; nucleotides not matched to a gene: 7. The CDR3 contains 16 residues.

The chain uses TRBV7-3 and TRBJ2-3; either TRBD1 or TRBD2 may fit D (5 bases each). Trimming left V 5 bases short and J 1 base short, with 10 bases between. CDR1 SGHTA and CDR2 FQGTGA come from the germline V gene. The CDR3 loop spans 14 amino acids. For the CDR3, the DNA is TGTGCCAGCAGCCGGGGCGCGGGCACAGATACGCAGTATTTT. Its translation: CASSRGAGTDTQYF.

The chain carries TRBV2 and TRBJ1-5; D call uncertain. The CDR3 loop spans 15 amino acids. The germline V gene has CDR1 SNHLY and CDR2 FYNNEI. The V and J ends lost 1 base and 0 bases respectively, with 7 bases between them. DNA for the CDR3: TGTGCCAGCAGTGAAGGACGGTATAGCAATCAGCCCCAGCATTTT. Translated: CASSEGRYSNQPQHF.

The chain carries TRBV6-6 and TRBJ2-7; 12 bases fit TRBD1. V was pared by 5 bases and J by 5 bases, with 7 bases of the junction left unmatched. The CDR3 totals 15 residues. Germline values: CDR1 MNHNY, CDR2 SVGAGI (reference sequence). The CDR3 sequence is CASSRPGQGADEQYF. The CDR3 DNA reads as TGTGCCAGCAGTCGTCCGGGACAGGGGGCGGACGAGCAGTACTTC.

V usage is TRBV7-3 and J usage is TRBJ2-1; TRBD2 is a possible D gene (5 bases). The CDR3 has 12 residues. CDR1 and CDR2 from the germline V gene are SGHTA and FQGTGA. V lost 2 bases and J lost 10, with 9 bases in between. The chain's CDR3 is CASSLGGTEQFF. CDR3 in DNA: TGTGCCAGCAGCTTAGGAGGAACGGAGCAGTTCTTC. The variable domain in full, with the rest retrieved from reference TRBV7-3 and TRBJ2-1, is GAGVSQTPSNKVTEKGKYVELRCDPISGHTALYWYRQSLGQGPEFLIYFQGTGAADDSGLPNDRFFAVRPEGSVSTLKIQRTERGDSAVYLCASSLGGTEQFFGPGTRLTVL.

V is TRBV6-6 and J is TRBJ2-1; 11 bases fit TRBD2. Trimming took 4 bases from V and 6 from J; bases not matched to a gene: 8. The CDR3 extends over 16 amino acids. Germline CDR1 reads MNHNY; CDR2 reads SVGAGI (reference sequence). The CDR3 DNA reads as TGTGCCAGCAGTTTAGCGTCGGGACTAGCGGTCAATGAGCAGTTCTTC. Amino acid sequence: CASSLASGLAVNEQFF.

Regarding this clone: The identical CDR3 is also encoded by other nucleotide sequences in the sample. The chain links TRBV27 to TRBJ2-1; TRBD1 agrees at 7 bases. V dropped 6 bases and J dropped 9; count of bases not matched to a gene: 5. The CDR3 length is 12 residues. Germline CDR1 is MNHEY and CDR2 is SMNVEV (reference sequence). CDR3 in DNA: TGTGCCAGCAGGCAACAGGGGAGTGAGCAGTTCTTC. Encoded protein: CASRQQGSEQFF.

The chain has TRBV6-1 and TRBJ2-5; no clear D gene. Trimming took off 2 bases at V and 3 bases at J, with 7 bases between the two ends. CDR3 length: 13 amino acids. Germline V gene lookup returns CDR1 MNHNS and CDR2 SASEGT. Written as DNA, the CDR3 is TGTGCCAGCAGTGAATACACAAAAGAGACCCAGTACTTC. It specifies CASSEYTKETQYF.

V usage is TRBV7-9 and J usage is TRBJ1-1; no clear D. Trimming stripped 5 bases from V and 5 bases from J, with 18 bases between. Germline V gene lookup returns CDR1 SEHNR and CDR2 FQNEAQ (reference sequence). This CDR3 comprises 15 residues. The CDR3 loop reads CASSTHHIAGTEAFF. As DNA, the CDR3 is TGTGCCAGCAGCACACATCACATCGCGGGGACTGAAGCTTTCTTT. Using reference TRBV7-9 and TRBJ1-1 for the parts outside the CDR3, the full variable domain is DTGVSQNPRHKITKRGQNVTFRCDPISEHNRLYWYRQTLGQGPEFLTYFQNEAQLEKSRLLSDRFSAERPKGSFSTLEIQRTEQGDSAMYLCASSTHHIAGTEAFFGQGTRLTVV.

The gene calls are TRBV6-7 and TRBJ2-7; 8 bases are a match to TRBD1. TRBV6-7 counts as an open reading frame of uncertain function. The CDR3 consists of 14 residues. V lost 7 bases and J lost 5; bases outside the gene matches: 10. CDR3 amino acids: CASTGAGGKDEQYF. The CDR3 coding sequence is TGTGCCAGCACCGGGGCAGGGGGCAAGGACGAGCAGTACTTC.

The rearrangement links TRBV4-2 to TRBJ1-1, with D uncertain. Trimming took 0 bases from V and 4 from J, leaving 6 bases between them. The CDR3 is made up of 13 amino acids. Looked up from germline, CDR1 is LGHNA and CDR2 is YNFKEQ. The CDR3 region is CASSQEWSTEAFF. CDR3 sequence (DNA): TGTGCCAGCAGCCAAGAGTGGAGCACTGAAGCTTTCTTT.